The clone carrying this T cell receptor beta chain was counted many times. The data belong to a study of T cells in Graves' hyperthyroidism and ophthalmopathy. Template material for amplifying TCR beta CDR3 regions consisted of RNA transcripts. A first-round RT-PCR of the TCR CDR3 used the HTBI primer set. TCRdb redid the calling of the multiplex PCR reads with MiXCR, one entry per CDR3 protein. The data contain fewer than 650,000 distinct CDR3 sequences, 14% of them singletons. This CDR3 has 12 residues. The germline V gene encodes CDR1 SEHNR and CDR2 FQNEAQ (reference sequence). The J segment lost 6 bases and the V segment lost 5 bases, leaving 3 bases of the junction unmatched. Diagnosis relied on clinical symptoms, serum thyroxine and TRAb, thyroid ultrasound and orbital computed tomography.

V is TRBV7-9 and J is TRBJ2-7, with TRBD1 matching 8 bases. The receptor's source is a woman aged 18-29 years with Graves' ophthalmopathy. The sequenced material came from blood. The DNA of the CDR3 is TGTGCCAGCAGCATGGACAGGGTCGAGCAGTACTTC. It is translated as CASSMDRVEQYF.